This paragraph covers one T cell receptor (beta chain) sequence. The record originates from a study of blood T cell repertoires in COVID-19. The length of the CDR3 is 16 residues. The germline V gene has CDR1 SNHLY and CDR2 FYNNEI. The junction had 15 bases not matched to a gene; V was cut back by 5 bases and J by 7 bases. The data were produced by immunoSEQ multiplex PCR, yet TCRdb's version contains in-frame clones alone and is incomplete. The profile covers approximately 210,000 clones, with more than 85% appearing a single time and under 2.5% taken by the ten largest. The sequencing sample was made of peripheral blood. The TCR sequence derives from a man aged 40-49 years with active or convalescent COVID-19. The rearrangement uses TRBV2 and TRBJ1-1; TRBD1 agrees at 8 bases. The CDR3 protein is CASSQFRTGTTNEAFF. The CDR3 DNA reads TGTGCCAGCAGTCAATTCCGGACAGGGACTACAAATGAAGCTTTCTTT.